The clone carrying this T cell receptor beta chain has a handful of counts. Its antigen remains unknown. The data stem from a study of chemoradiotherapy in HPV16-positive cancers. Study-wide points: During treatment, candidate HPV-specific clones and E7-related motifs expanded in tumor. The functional HPV-specific definition rests on just a couple of HPV16-positive patients.

Clones were read by immunoSEQ multiplex PCR, and TCRdb kept only the in-frame ones, dropping some. The sample includes approximately 35,000 clones, about 92% of them seen just once. The V gene's germline CDR1 is SGHDT and CDR2 YYEEEE. Trimming removed 4 bases from V and 3 bases from J, with 14 bases in between. The CDR3 contains 16 residues. Here the sequenced sample was blood, taken from a patient who underwent chemoradiotherapy. This clonotype was sampled from a human donor with HPV-associated anogenital cancer. The rearrangement joins TRBV5-6 to TRBJ2-6, with D perhaps assigned TRBD1 or TRBD2 (5 bases each). The CDR3 spells CASSRAWGNGANVLTF. The CDR3 DNA reads TGTGCCAGCAGCCGAGCATGGGGGAATGGGGCCAACGTCCTGACTTTC.